This passage covers 25 T cell receptor beta chains from one sample sequenced in a study of T-cell reconstitution after alpha-beta-depleted transplantation in children. Unique molecular identifiers were used to barcode this TCRbeta library. TCRdb re-derived calls from the PCR reads in MiXCR, one entry per CDR3 protein. The sample consists of hundreds of thousands of distinct CDR3 sequences, 9.5% to 13% of them appearing once. Sequenced material: PBMCs, taken before TCRalphabeta/CD19-depleted stem cell transplant. The receptor set was obtained from a boy younger than two with acute myeloid leukemia, due to receive a stem cell transplant.

This chain joins TRBV24-1 and TRBJ2-3; possible D gene TRBD2, 6 bases. The CDR3 totals 16 residues. Per the germline V gene, CDR1 is KGHDR and CDR2 is SFDVKD. V dropped 0 bases and J dropped 3 bases, with 12 bases sitting between them. The CDR3, as DNA: TGTGCCACCAGTGATTTGATTGGGGGGAGGACAGATACGCAGTATTTT. Translation: CATSDLIGGRTDTQYF.

Many counts were recorded for this clonotype. The chain is built from TRBV7-2 and TRBJ2-7; D might be TRBD1 (6 bases). V shed 5 bases and J shed 3 bases, with 14 bases lying between them. From germline, CDR1 is SGHTA and CDR2 FQGNSA. The CDR3 length is 14 residues. The CDR3 DNA sequence: TGTGCCAGCAGCCTAGAGGCAGGGGACTACGAGCAGTACTTC. Its translation: CASSLEAGDYEQYF.

This clonotype was detected ten times or more. The chain is built from TRBV29-1 and TRBJ2-4, with 8 bases aligning to TRBD2. With V trimmed by 0 bases and J by 8 bases, 3 bases remained unmatched. The CDR3 sequence is 13 residues long. From germline, CDR1 is SQVTM and CDR2 ANQGSEA. The DNA for the CDR3 is TGCAGCGTTGAAGATCGGGGGGGGCACATTCAGTACTTC. It translates to CSVEDRGGHIQYF.

The table lists this clonotype with a few counts. The rearrangement links TRBV30 to TRBJ2-3; the D gene is possibly TRBD2 (6 bases). Germline V lookup: CDR1 GTSNPN, CDR2 SVGIG (reference sequence). V was shortened by 0 bases and J by 6 bases, with 13 bases between the two germline ends. This CDR3 comprises 14 residues. The CDR3 bases are TGTGCCTGGAGTGTGGGGGGTTTTGGGGATACGCAGTATTTT. It translates to CAWSVGGFGDTQYF.

This clonotype was counted ten times or more. The chain has TRBV7-2 and TRBJ2-5; D is tentatively TRBD1 or TRBD2 (5 bases each). This CDR3 contains 16 residues. Trimming pared 5 bases from V and 2 bases from J, leaving 18 bases between. Germline V gene data show CDR1 as SGHTA and CDR2 as FQGNSA. The CDR3 nucleotides read TGTGCCAGCAGCCCCCTTAGGGGACGGGGACAAGAGACCCAGTACTTC. Translation gives CASSPLRGRGQETQYF.

At least ten counts were recorded for this clonotype. The genes are TRBV5-1 and TRBJ2-1, with a weak D call TRBD2 (6 bases). This CDR3 has 16 residues. The germline CDR1 and CDR2 sequences are SGHRS and YFSETQ. V gave up 0 bases and J gave up 4 bases, with 14 bases separating them. CDR3 protein: CASSLALGTSYNEQFF. CDR3 nucleotides: TGCGCCAGCAGCTTGGCCCTCGGGACTTCTTACAATGAGCAGTTCTTC.

This clonotype was seen many times. This chain joins TRBV2 and TRBJ2-1, with D unresolved. Germline V gene data show CDR1 as SNHLY and CDR2 as FYNNEI. CDR3 size: 11 residues. Trimming removed 4 bases from V and 5 bases from J, with 3 bases in between. The CDR3 is CASSVNNEQFF. The CDR3 nucleotides are TGTGCCAGCAGTGTTAACAATGAGCAGTTCTTC.

This clonotype has a count of ten or more. J is TRBJ2-7 and V is TRBV29-1; a weak D match, TRBD2 (5 bases). V dropped 6 bases and J dropped 0 bases, with 12 bases sitting between them. Germline V gene lookup returns CDR1 SQVTM and CDR2 ANQGSEA. This CDR3 is built from 13 residues. Here the CDR3 DNA reads TGCAGCGTCCAGCCCGGGAACTCCTACGAGCAGTACTTC. Residues: CSVQPGNSYEQYF.

This clonotype was observed a handful of times. The gene calls are TRBV12-3 or TRBV12-4 and TRBJ2-1; possible D gene TRBD2, 5 bases. The CDR3 is made up of 17 amino acids. V lost 6 bases and J lost 0, with 18 bases in between. CDR3 loop: CASSLSGPISSYNEQFF. The CDR3 bases are TGTGCCAGCAGCCTCAGCGGCCCGATAAGCTCCTACAATGAGCAGTTCTTC.

The V and J genes are TRBV5-1 and TRBJ1-5, with D possibly matching TRBD1 (5 bases). Between the trimmed V and J ends, which lost 7 bases and 5 bases, there was a span of 13 bases. CDR3 length: 13 amino acids. Germline V lookup: CDR1 SGHRS, CDR2 YFSETQ. The CDR3 reads CASLGRVYQPQHF. The CDR3 DNA reads TGCGCCAGCCTGGGACGGGTTTATCAGCCCCAGCATTTT.

The rearrangement joins TRBV24-1 to TRBJ2-3, with TRBD1 matching over 9 bases. Germline CDR1 KGHDR, CDR2 SFDVKD. The CDR3 is 17 amino acids. The V gene end was trimmed by 3 bases and the J gene end by 4 bases; junction bases not matched to a gene: 10. The CDR3 sequence is CATSDRRDRGRPDTQYF. DNA of the CDR3: TGTGCCACCAGTGATAGAAGAGACAGGGGGAGGCCAGATACGCAGTATTTT.

This clonotype came up many times. The V call is TRBV29-1, the J call TRBJ2-1; 13 bases fit TRBD2. This CDR3 has 16 amino acids. Trimming removed 6 bases from V and 6 bases from J; junction bases left unmatched: 11. Per the germline V gene, CDR1 is SQVTM and CDR2 is ANQGSEA. CDR3 DNA: TGCAGCGTCGCGGGGACTAGCGGGGTCCTCCCCAATGAGCAGTTCTTC. This translates into CSVAGTSGVLPNEQFF.

This chain connects TRBV29-1 to TRBJ2-1; TRBD1 aligns across 9 bases. The ends lost 0 bases at V and 3 bases at J; junction bases unmatched: 12. Germline loops: CDR1 SQVTM, CDR2 ANQGSEA. The CDR3 length is 18 residues. This CDR3 is CSVEDARWGTGIYNEQFF. The CDR3 DNA is TGCAGCGTTGAAGATGCTCGCTGGGGGACAGGGATCTACAATGAGCAGTTCTTC.

On this clonotype itself: An end of the junction does not agree with germline; a read error may underlie this. The CDR3 sequence: CSATGRLQGAEQYF. The CDR3 DNA is TGCAGCGCTACGGGGCGTTTACAGGGGGCCGAGCAGTACTTC. This chain uses TRBV20-1 with TRBJ2-7, with TRBD1 identical over 9 bases. The length of the CDR3 is 14 residues. CDR1 is DFQATT and CDR2 is SNEGSKA in the germline V gene (reference sequence).

This clonotype was picked up many times. The chain has TRBV6-5 and TRBJ1-1; 7 nucleotides align to TRBD1. Looked up from germline, CDR1 is MNHEY and CDR2 is SVGAGI. The V and J ends lost 6 bases and 5 bases, in that order; junction bases with no gene match: 3. This CDR3 has 12 residues. The DNA for the CDR3 is TGTGCCAGCAGGGAGACAGGGACTGAAGCTTTCTTT. As protein: CASRETGTEAFF.

At least ten counts were recorded for this clonotype. This chain connects TRBV4-2 to TRBJ2-1; TRBD2 aligns across 9 bases. CDR1 and CDR2 (germline): LGHNA, YNFKEQ. CDR3 size: 16 residues. J lost 4 bases, V lost 0 bases, and 4 bases had no gene match. The chain's CDR3 is CASSQDWLAGYNEQFF. The CDR3 DNA is TGTGCCAGCAGCCAAGATTGGCTAGCGGGATACAATGAGCAGTTCTTC.

This clonotype was counted between two and nine times. The genes are TRBV28 and TRBJ1-1; the match to TRBD1 covers 7 bases. Germline CDR1 MDHEN, CDR2 SYDVKM. V was clipped by 2 bases and J by 1 base; unmatched bases: 1. This CDR3 comprises 14 residues. DNA for the CDR3: TGTGCCAGCAGTTTAGGACAGGAGAACACTGAAGCTTTCTTT. This translates into CASSLGQENTEAFF.

This clonotype turned up a few times. CDR3 in amino acids: CASSTPYKRENTGELFF. The CDR3 DNA sequence: TGTGCCAGCAGTACCCCTTATAAGCGGGAGAACACCGGGGAGCTGTTTTTT. V gene TRBV12-3 or TRBV12-4 combines with J gene TRBJ2-2; 7 bases fit TRBD2. The CDR3 is made up of 17 amino acids. The V gene end was trimmed by 5 bases and the J gene end by 1 base; junction bases not matched to a gene: 10.

This clonotype was counted ten times or more. The J gene is TRBJ1-5, the V gene TRBV5-1; tentatively, D is TRBD1 (5 bases). Per germline, CDR1 SGHRS and CDR2 YFSETQ. CDR3 size: 14 residues. The V gene lost 4 bases and the J gene lost 3 bases, with 11 bases spanning the gap. In DNA form, the CDR3 reads TGCGCCAGCAGCCTCGACAGTACCAATCAGCCCCAGCATTTT. Translating gives CASSLDSTNQPQHF.

This clonotype was seen repeatedly, ten times or more. V is TRBV7-6 and J is TRBJ1-6; D is perhaps TRBD1 (5 bases). Trimming left V 5 bases short and J 10 bases short, with 15 bases between. Germline lookup yields CDR1 SGHVS and CDR2 FNYEAQ. This CDR3 has 14 amino acids. The CDR3, as DNA: TGTGCCAGCAGCCCAGGGAGGCGAGGGTCACCCCTCCACTTT. Amino acids: CASSPGRRGSPLHF.

This clonotype has ten or more counts. The V gene is TRBV12-3 or TRBV12-4, the J gene TRBJ2-6; D remains unclear. CDR3 size: 13 residues. Trimming left V 7 bases short and J 2 bases short, with 6 bases between. CDR3 protein: CASTSPGANVLTF. The DNA for the CDR3 is TGTGCCAGCACGTCCCCTGGGGCCAACGTCCTGACTTTC.

The rearrangement uses TRBV6-2 or TRBV6-3 and TRBJ2-3, with 13 positions matching TRBD2. This CDR3 is 17 amino acids long. V shed 2 bases, J shed 2 bases, and the junction held 4 bases outside the gene matches. Germline loops: CDR1 MNHEY, CDR2 SVGEGT. The CDR3 coding sequence is TGTGCCAGCAGTTACGCGGGACTAGCGGGACCCACAGATACGCAGTATTTT. The encoded protein is CASSYAGLAGPTDTQYF.

This clonotype was recorded at least ten times. The chain joins TRBV29-1 to TRBJ2-5, with TRBD1 matching over 11 bases. Germline lookup yields CDR1 SQVTM and CDR2 ANQGSEA. V was pared by 1 base and J by 2 bases, with 3 bases of the junction left unmatched. The CDR3 length is 15 residues. The CDR3 DNA sequence: TGCAGCGTTGAAGGCTGGGACAGGGGGCAAGAGACCCAGTACTTC. Protein: CSVEGWDRGQETQYF.

This clonotype was seen many times. The V call is TRBV10-3, the J call TRBJ2-2; 9 bases fit TRBD1. The ends lost 4 bases at V and 5 bases at J; junction bases unmatched: 8. The CDR3 length is 16 residues. Germline CDR1 reads ENHRY; CDR2 reads SYGVKD. The CDR3 region is CAISGTTGGLTGELFF. The CDR3 DNA follows: TGTGCCATCAGTGGGACCACAGGGGGCCTGACCGGGGAGCTGTTTTTT.

This clonotype was observed a handful of times. The gene calls are TRBV20-1 and TRBJ2-6, with D tentatively TRBD1 (5 bases). The CDR3 consists of 13 residues. The V gene's germline CDR1 is DFQATT and CDR2 SNEGSKA (reference sequence). The ends were cut back, 4 bases at V and 8 bases at J, with 12 bases in the middle. DNA of the CDR3: TGCAGTGCTAACTTACCAGGGTCCAACGTCCTGACTTTC. This codes for CSANLPGSNVLTF.